Each of the 7 T cell receptor beta chains below was sequenced from the same sample in a study of T-cell reconstitution after alpha-beta-depleted transplantation in children. TCRbeta library preparation incorporated unique molecular identifiers. TCRdb passed the PCR reads through MiXCR, listing each CDR3 protein once. The data hold 200,000 to 250,000 distinct CDR3 sequences, with roughly 9% observed a single time. The sample in question was PBMCs from the stem cell graft donor, obtained from the stem cell graft. The receptors shown here come from a human donor who donated a stem cell graft to a child with acute lymphoblastic leukemia.

Many counts were recorded for this clonotype. The junction departs from the called germline gene at one end, perhaps through a read error. The chain couples TRBV5-1 to TRBJ1-4; D ambiguous. Germline V lookup: CDR1 SGHRS, CDR2 YFSETQ. This CDR3 has 14 residues. Written as DNA, the CDR3 is TGTGCCAGCAGTTTGGGTGCAACTAATGAAAAACTGTTTTTT. This codes for CASSLGATNEKLFF.

This clonotype appeared many times. The gene calls are TRBV28 and TRBJ2-2; 8 positions agree with TRBD1. Germline CDR1 reads MDHEN; CDR2 reads SYDVKM. This CDR3 contains 15 residues. V trimming: 5 bases; J trimming: 1 base; junction bases outside the gene matches: 3. The DNA for the CDR3 is TGTGCCAGCAGTAGGGGACAGGTGAACACCGGGGAGCTGTTTTTT. The encoded protein is CASSRGQVNTGELFF.

The chain has TRBV27 and TRBJ2-7, with 7 bases identical to TRBD1. Trimming took 5 bases from V and 6 from J; bases not matched to a gene: 10. Germline V gene lookup returns CDR1 MNHEY and CDR2 SMNVEV (reference sequence). This CDR3 has 14 amino acids. The CDR3 spells CASSAVQGVFEQYF. In DNA form, the CDR3 reads TGTGCCAGCAGTGCGGTTCAGGGGGTCTTCGAGCAGTACTTC.

This chain joins TRBV6-1 and TRBJ2-2, with a tentative D call TRBD1 (6 bases). The CDR3 covers 16 residues. Germline V lookup: CDR1 MNHNS, CDR2 SASEGT. The V end lost 5 bases, the J end lost 6 bases, and 19 bases lay between the germline ends. The CDR3 here is CASSRERGMPAGELFF. CDR3 DNA: TGTGCCAGCAGTCGAGAGAGGGGGATGCCGGCCGGGGAGCTGTTTTTT.

The chain recombines TRBV6-2 or TRBV6-3 with TRBJ1-1, with 11 bases lining up with TRBD1. The V segment lost 6 bases and the J segment 0 bases; nucleotides outside the gene matches: 12. This CDR3 is built from 18 residues. Germline V gene lookup returns CDR1 MNHEY and CDR2 SVGEGT. CDR3 region: CASRERTGGQWMNTEAFF. Here the CDR3 DNA reads TGTGCCAGCAGGGAGAGGACAGGGGGCCAGTGGATGAACACTGAAGCTTTCTTT.

The gene calls are TRBV11-2 and TRBJ1-2, with D possibly matching TRBD1 (6 bases). CDR1 and CDR2 (germline): SGHAT, FQNNGV. CDR3 length: 15 amino acids. Trimming took off 3 bases at V and 2 bases at J, with 13 bases between the two ends. The CDR3, as DNA: TGTGCCAGCAGCTTCTCAAGGGGGTACAACTATGGCTACACCTTC. This gives the protein CASSFSRGYNYGYTF.

This clonotype was counted only a few times. This chain uses TRBV11-2 with TRBJ2-5; the D is unclear. Germline V gene data show CDR1 as SGHAT and CDR2 as FQNNGV. This CDR3 is 14 amino acids long. V shed 0 bases and J shed 0 bases, with 5 bases lying between them. CDR3 sequence: CASSLDGHQETQYF. CDR3 sequence (DNA): TGTGCCAGCAGCTTAGACGGGCACCAAGAGACCCAGTACTTC. The full variable domain, its missing parts supplied by reference TRBV11-2 and TRBJ2-5, is EAGVAQSPRYKIIEKRQSVAFWCNPISGHATLYWYQQILGQGPKLLIQFQNNGVVDDSQLPKDRFSAERLKGVDSTLKIQPAKLEDSAVYLCASSLDGHQETQYFGPGTRLLVL.